This T cell receptor (beta chain) is drawn from a study of cytomegalovirus exposure and HLA in healthy donors. Across the whole study: Genotyping showed approximately 81% of over 350 donors falling in the Caucasian-associated ancestry cluster.

Researchers ran the PCR with 60 Vbeta and 13 Jbeta primers. As handled by the study authors: There were tens of millions of unique TCR beta chains by a later count, and approximately 10 million of them were shared. Produced via immunoSEQ multiplex PCR; TCRdb's table is partial and in-frame only. V and J calls and clone size are given by that table; D and trimming were obtained from the DNA. The sample records 150,000 to 200,000 clones, about three quarters being singletons. In the case of this clone: Its antigen is unknown.

Per germline, CDR1 SGHRS and CDR2 YFSETQ. The V and J ends lost 3 bases and 2 bases, in that order; junction bases with no gene match: 2. This CDR3 has 13 residues. Findings of the study overall: It was shown in a later analysis that HLA-associated TCR beta chains were more clonally expanded than other, equally common chains. A prior analysis recorded that most TCR beta V segments were productive about 90% or about 30% of the time.

Sample: PBMCs. This clonotype was sampled from a woman aged 30 to 39 in good health and CMV-seronegative. The gene calls are TRBV5-1 and TRBJ2-7, with TRBD1 matching over 7 bases. CDR3 in DNA: TGCGCCAGCAGCTGGGGGACAGCCTACGAGCAGTACTTC. This sequence encodes CASSWGTAYEQYF.